A selection of T cell receptor beta chains follows, all from one sample in a study of blood T cell repertoires in COVID-19. Clones were read by immunoSEQ multiplex PCR, and TCRdb kept only the in-frame ones, dropping some. This table holds about 240,000 clones, 82% found once. Sequenced input: peripheral blood. These receptors were taken from a woman between 70 and 85 years old with acute or convalescent COVID-19. CDR3s include the opening cysteine and the closing phenylalanine or tryptophan. A D gene is named only where the DNA matches it firmly. Rows give clone size only sometimes, using once, few, many, or a class for an expanded clone.

j_call: TRBJ2-6
v_call: TRBV12-3/TRBV12-4
d_call: NA
cdr3_length: 13
clone_size: NA
cdr3_nt: TGTGCCAGCAGACTTATCGGGGCCAACGTCCTGACTTTC
cdr3_aa: CASRLIGANVLTF

j_call: TRBJ1-6
v_call: TRBV3-1/TRBV3-2
d_call: NA
cdr3_length: 15
clone_size: NA
cdr3_nt: TGTGCCAGCAGCCAAGTGGACAGTAGGAATTCACCCCTCCACTTT
cdr3_aa: CASSQVDSRNSPLHF

j_call: TRBJ1-5
v_call: TRBV19
d_call: NA
cdr3_length: 12
clone_size: NA
cdr3_nt: TGTGCCAGTAATTACGGCGGCCAGCCCCAGCATTTT
cdr3_aa: CASNYGGQPQHF

j_call: TRBJ2-1
v_call: TRBV7-2
d_call: NA
cdr3_length: 15
clone_size: few
cdr3_nt: TGTGCCAGCAGCGGACAGATTAGCTCCTACAATGAGCAGTTCTTC
cdr3_aa: CASSGQISSYNEQFF

j_call: TRBJ1-5
v_call: TRBV6-2/TRBV6-3
d_call: NA
cdr3_length: 15
clone_size: NA
cdr3_nt: TGTGCCAGCAGTTTGGCGGGGGGCTCGATTCAGCCCCAGCATTTT
cdr3_aa: CASSLAGGSIQPQHF

j_call: TRBJ2-7
v_call: TRBV10-3
d_call: TRBD1
cdr3_length: 14
clone_size: NA
cdr3_nt: TGTGCCATCAGCGAGGGGAGACAGGGAAACGAGCAGTACTTC
cdr3_aa: CAISEGRQGNEQYF

j_call: TRBJ1-2
v_call: TRBV10-1
d_call: NA
cdr3_length: 14
clone_size: NA
cdr3_nt: TGCGCCAGCAGTCCGGACAGTGCTAACTATGGCTACACCTTC
cdr3_aa: CASSPDSANYGYTF

j_call: TRBJ2-3
v_call: TRBV19
d_call: NA
cdr3_length: 17
clone_size: NA
cdr3_nt: TGTGCCAGTAGTGACACAGGGATGGGGCTCCCCACAGATACGCAGTATTTT
cdr3_aa: CASSDTGMGLPTDTQYF

j_call: TRBJ1-6
v_call: TRBV2
d_call: NA
cdr3_length: 11
clone_size: NA
cdr3_nt: TGTGCCAGCAGTGCCCTCAGGGTTGACAGTTTT
cdr3_aa: CASSALRVDSF

j_call: TRBJ1-4
v_call: TRBV4-3
d_call: NA
cdr3_length: 13
clone_size: NA
cdr3_nt: TGCGCCAGCAGCCAAGATGGAGGGTGGGAACTGTTTTTT
cdr3_aa: CASSQDGGWELFF

j_call: TRBJ2-7
v_call: TRBV7-2
d_call: NA
cdr3_length: 14
clone_size: NA
cdr3_nt: TGTGCCAGCACCGAAATCGGGGTGGCGTACGAGCAGTACTTC
cdr3_aa: CASTEIGVAYEQYF

j_call: TRBJ1-6
v_call: TRBV10-3
d_call: NA
cdr3_length: 12
clone_size: NA
cdr3_nt: TGTGCCATCAGTGAGTCCGATTCACCCCTCCACTTT
cdr3_aa: CAISESDSPLHF

j_call: TRBJ2-1
v_call: TRBV4-1
d_call: TRBD2
cdr3_length: 14
clone_size: once
cdr3_nt: TGCGCCAGCAGCTTGGGCGGGGGGGCCGTTGAGCAGTTCTTC
cdr3_aa: CASSLGGGAVEQFF

j_call: TRBJ2-1
v_call: TRBV5-4
d_call: TRBD1
cdr3_length: 14
clone_size: once
cdr3_nt: TGTGCCAGCAGCCCCCCCAGGGGGCACAATGAGCAGTTCTTC
cdr3_aa: CASSPPRGHNEQFF

j_call: TRBJ1-1
v_call: TRBV19
d_call: TRBD1
cdr3_length: 14
clone_size: NA
cdr3_nt: TGTGCCAGTAGCCAGGGGGGTGGTAGCACTGAAGCTTTCTTT
cdr3_aa: CASSQGGGSTEAFF